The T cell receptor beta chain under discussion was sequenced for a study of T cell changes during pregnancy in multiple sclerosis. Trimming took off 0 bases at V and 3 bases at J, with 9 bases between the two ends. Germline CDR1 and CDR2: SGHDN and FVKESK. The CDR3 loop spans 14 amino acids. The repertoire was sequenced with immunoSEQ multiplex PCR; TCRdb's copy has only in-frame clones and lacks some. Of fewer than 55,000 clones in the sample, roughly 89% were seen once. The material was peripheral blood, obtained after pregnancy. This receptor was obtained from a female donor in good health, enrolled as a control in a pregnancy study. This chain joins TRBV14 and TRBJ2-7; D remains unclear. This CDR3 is CASSQDGDHYEQYF. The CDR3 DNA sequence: TGTGCCAGCAGCCAAGATGGAGACCACTACGAGCAGTACTTC.